This TCR beta chain was retrieved from a study of CD8+ T cells in alopecia areata. Worth noting for this clone: What it recognizes is unknown.

Treatment noted: oral pan-JAK inhibitor, 5-10 mg twice daily. Collection of lesional scalp punch biopsies and peripheral blood was performed in alopecia areata patients. The CDR3 extends over 18 amino acids. Germline V gene data show CDR1 as LNHNV and CDR2 as YYDKDF (reference sequence). The junction had 9 bases not matched to a gene; V was cut back by 0 bases and J by 4 bases. Sequencing relied on a cDNA template that was reverse transcribed from extracted RNA. Some clones are missing from TCRdb's copy, which holds only in-frame ones; the method was immunoSEQ multiplex PCR. This sample has over 95,000 clones, with around three fifths found just once. General study points: With just one nonresponder, it is still uncertain whether baseline CD8+ expansion relates to response.

The sequences come from CD4+ T cells sorted from blood, collected at week 24, from a patient treated with tofacitinib. The origin of this receptor is a human donor with alopecia areata. V usage is TRBV15 and J usage is TRBJ2-1; 10 bases agree with TRBD2. CDR3 protein: CATSRDWGLASQYNEQFF. CDR3 nucleotides: TGTGCCACCAGCAGAGATTGGGGACTAGCGAGTCAATACAATGAGCAGTTCTTC.